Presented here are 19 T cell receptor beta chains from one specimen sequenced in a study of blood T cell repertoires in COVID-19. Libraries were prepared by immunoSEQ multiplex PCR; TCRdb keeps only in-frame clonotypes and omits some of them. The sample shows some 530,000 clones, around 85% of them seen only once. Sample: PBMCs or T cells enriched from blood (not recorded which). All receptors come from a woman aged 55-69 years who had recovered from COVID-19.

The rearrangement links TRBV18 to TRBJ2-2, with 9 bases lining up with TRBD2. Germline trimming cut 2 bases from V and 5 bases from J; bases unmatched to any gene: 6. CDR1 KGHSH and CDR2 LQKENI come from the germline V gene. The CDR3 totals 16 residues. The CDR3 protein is CASSPASAGGTGELFF. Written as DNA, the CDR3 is TGTGCCAGCTCACCAGCTTCCGCGGGGGGGACCGGGGAGCTGTTTTTT.

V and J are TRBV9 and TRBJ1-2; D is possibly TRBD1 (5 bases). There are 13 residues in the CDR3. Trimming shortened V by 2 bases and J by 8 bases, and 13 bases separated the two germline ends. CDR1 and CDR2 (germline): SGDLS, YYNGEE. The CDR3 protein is CASSVGLLPGYTF. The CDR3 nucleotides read TGTGCCAGCAGCGTGGGGCTTTTACCCGGCTACACCTTC. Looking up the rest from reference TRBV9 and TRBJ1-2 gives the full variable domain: DSGVTQTPKHLITATGQRVTLRCSPRSGDLSVYWYQQSLDQGLQFLIQYYNGEERAKGNILERFSAQQFPDLHSELNLSSLELGDSALYFCASSVGLLPGYTFGSGTRLTVV.

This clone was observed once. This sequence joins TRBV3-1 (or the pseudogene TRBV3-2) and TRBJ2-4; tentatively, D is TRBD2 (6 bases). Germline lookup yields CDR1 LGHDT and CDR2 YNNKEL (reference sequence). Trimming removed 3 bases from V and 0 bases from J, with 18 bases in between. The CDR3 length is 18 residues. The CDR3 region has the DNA TGTGCCAGCAGCCAGTCGGGGGTACCGAATTCAGCCAAAAACATTCAGTACTTC. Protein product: CASSQSGVPNSAKNIQYF.

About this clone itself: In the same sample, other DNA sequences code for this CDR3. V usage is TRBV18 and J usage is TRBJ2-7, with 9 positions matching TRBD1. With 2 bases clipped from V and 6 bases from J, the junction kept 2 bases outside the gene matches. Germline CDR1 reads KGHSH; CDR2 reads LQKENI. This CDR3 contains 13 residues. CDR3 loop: CASSPGTGLEQYV. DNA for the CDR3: TGTGCCAGCTCACCAGGGACAGGGCTCGAGCAGTACGTC.

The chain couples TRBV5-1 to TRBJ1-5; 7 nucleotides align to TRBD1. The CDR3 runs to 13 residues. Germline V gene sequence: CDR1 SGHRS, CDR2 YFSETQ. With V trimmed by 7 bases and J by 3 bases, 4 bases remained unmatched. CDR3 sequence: CASRTGPNQPQHF. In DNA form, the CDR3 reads TGCGCCAGCCGGACAGGCCCCAATCAGCCCCAGCATTTT.

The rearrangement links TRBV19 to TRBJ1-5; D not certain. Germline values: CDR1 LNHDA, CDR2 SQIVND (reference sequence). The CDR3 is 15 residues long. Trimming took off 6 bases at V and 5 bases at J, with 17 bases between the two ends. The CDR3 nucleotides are TGTGCCAGTAGGCCCCGGGGATCCGGGGATCAGCCCCAGCATTTT. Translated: CASRPRGSGDQPQHF.

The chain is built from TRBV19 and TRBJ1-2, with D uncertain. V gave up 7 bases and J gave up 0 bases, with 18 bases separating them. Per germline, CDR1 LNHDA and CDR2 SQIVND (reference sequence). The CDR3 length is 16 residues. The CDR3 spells CASNSGPAGANYGYTF. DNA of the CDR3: TGTGCCAGTAATAGCGGACCGGCAGGAGCTAACTATGGCTACACCTTC.

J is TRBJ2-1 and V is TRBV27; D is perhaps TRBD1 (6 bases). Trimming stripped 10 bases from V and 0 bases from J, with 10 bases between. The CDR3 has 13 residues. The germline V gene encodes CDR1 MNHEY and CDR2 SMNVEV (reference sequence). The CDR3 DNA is TGTGCCACAAGGGGGAACTCCTACAATGAGCAGTTCTTC. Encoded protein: CATRGNSYNEQFF.

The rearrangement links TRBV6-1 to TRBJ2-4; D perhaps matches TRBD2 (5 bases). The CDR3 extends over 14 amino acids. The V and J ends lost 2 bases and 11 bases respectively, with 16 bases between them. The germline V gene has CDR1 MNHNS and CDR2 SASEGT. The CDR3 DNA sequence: TGTGCCAGCAGTGAAAAGGAGAGGGTGGTCGTTCAGTACTTC. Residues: CASSEKERVVVQYF.

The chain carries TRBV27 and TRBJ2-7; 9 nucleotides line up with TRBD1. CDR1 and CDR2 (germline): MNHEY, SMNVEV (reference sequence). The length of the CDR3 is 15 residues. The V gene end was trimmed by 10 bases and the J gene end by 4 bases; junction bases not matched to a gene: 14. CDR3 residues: CATKRGQGRGYEQYV. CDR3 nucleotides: TGTGCCACAAAACGAGGACAGGGGCGGGGGTACGAGCAGTACGTC.

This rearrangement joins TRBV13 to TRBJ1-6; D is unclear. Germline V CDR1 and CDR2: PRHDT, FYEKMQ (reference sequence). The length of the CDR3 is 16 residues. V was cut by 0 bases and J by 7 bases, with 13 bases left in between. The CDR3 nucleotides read TGTGCCAGCAGCTTAGGGCTGATGGGCTGGAATTCACCCCTCCACTTT. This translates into CASSLGLMGWNSPLHF.

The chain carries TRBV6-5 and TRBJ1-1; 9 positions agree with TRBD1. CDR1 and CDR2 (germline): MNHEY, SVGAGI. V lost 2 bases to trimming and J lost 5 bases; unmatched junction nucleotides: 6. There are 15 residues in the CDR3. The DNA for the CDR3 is TGTGCCAGCAGTTACGCCGACAGGGGGGGTACTGAAGCTTTCTTT. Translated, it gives CASSYADRGGTEAFF.

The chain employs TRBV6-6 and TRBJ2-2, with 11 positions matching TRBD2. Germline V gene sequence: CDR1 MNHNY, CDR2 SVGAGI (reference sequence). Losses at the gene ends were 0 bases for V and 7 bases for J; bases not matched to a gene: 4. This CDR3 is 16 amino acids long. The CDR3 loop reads CASSYSSGGAFGELFF. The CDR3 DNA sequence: TGTGCCAGCAGTTACTCTAGCGGGGGGGCCTTCGGGGAGCTGTTTTTT.

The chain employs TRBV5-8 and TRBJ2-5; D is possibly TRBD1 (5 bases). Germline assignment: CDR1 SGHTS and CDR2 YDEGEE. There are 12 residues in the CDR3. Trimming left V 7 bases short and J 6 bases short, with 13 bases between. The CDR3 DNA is TGTGCCAGCCTCCAGGGTTCAAAGACCCAGTACTTC. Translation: CASLQGSKTQYF.

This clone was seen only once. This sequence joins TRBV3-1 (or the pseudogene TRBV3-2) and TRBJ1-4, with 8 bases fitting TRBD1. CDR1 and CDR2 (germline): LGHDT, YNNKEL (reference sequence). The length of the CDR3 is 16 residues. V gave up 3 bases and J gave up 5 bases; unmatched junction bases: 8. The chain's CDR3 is CASSHHGQGRNEKLFF. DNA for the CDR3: TGTGCCAGCAGCCATCATGGACAGGGCAGGAATGAAAAACTGTTTTTT.

The CDR3: CASSPARTGGIQPQHF. DNA for the CDR3: TGTGCCAGCAGCCCCGCCCGGACAGGGGGCATTCAGCCCCAGCATTTT. This chain connects TRBV7-6 to TRBJ1-5, with TRBD1 identical over 11 bases. Germline loops: CDR1 SGHVS, CDR2 FNYEAQ. The CDR3 has 16 residues. The V segment lost 5 bases and the J segment 6 bases; nucleotides outside the gene matches: 9. Full variable domain (rest looked up from reference TRBV7-6 and TRBJ1-5): GAGVSQSPRYKVTKRGQDVALRCDPISGHVSLYWYRQALGQGPEFLTYFNYEAQQDKSGLPNDRFSAERPEGSISTLTIQRTEQRDSAMYRCASSPARTGGIQPQHFGDGTRLSIL.

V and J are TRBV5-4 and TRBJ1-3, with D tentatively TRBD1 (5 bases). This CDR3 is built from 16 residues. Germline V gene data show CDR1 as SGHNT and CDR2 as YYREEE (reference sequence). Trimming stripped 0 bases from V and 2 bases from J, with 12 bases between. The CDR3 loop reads CASSLDPRAAGNTIYF. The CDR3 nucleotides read TGTGCCAGCAGCTTGGACCCCAGGGCGGCTGGAAACACCATATATTTT.

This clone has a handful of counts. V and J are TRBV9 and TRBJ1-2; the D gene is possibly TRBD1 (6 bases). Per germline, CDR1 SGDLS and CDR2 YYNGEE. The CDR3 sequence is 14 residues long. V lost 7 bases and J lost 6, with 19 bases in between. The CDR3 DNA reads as TGTGCCAGCGGGGAGGGACACCTGAGCCATGGCTACACCTTC. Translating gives CASGEGHLSHGYTF.

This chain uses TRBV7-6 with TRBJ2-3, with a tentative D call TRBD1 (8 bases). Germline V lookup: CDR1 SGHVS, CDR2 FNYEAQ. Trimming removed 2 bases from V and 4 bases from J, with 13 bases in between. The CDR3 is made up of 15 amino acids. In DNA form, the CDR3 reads TGTGCCAGCAGCTTACAACAGGGGGGGGCAGATACGCAGTATTTT. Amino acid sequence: CASSLQQGGADTQYF. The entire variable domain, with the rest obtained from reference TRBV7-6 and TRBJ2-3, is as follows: GAGVSQSPRYKVTKRGQDVALRCDPISGHVSLYWYRQALGQGPEFLTYFNYEAQQDKSGLPNDRFSAERPEGSISTLTIQRTEQRDSAMYRCASSLQQGGADTQYFGPGTRLTVL.